The 27 T cell receptor beta chains listed next were all sequenced from one sample in a study of T cell repertoires in cytomegalovirus infection. Their specific antigens are unknown. Each CDR3 protein gets one entry after TCRdb re-called the reads with MiXCR. The table lists 300,000 to 400,000 distinct CDR3 sequences, about 29% of them singletons. The sample in question was cultured PBMCs, obtained from culture after CMV antigen stimulation. These receptors were collected from a human donor in good health (CMV status not recorded). Some clones in this sample may be carry-over from other donors' samples.

A single count supports this clonotype. The chain joins TRBV11-2 to TRBJ2-5; D is uncertain. With 8 bases removed from V and 5 bases from J, the gap between germline ends came to 21 bases. This CDR3 is built from 15 residues. Germline V gene lookup returns CDR1 SGHAT and CDR2 FQNNGV. CDR3 protein: CASGQDSTVRETQYF. CDR3 bases: TGTGCCAGCGGCCAAGATAGCACCGTCAGGGAGACCCAGTACTTC.

This clonotype appeared a few times. The chain is built from TRBV25-1 and TRBJ1-2; 9 nucleotides align to TRBD1. Germline CDR1 is MGHDK and CDR2 is SYGVNS. The ends lost 4 bases at V and 8 bases at J; junction bases unmatched: 11. This CDR3 has 15 residues. In DNA, the CDR3 is TGTGCCAGCAGTGTCACAGGGGGCGTAGGGAGAGGCTACACCTTC. As protein: CASSVTGGVGRGYTF.

This clonotype was observed at least ten times. The V gene is TRBV7-2, the J gene TRBJ2-3; D is perhaps TRBD2 (5 bases). This CDR3 region has 13 residues. The V and J ends lost 5 bases and 2 bases respectively, with 8 bases between them. Looked up from germline, CDR1 is SGHTA and CDR2 is FQGNSA. The CDR3 here is CASSPADTDTQYF. In nucleotides, the CDR3 is TGTGCCAGCAGCCCAGCGGACACAGATACGCAGTATTTT.

The rearrangement links TRBV5-4 to TRBJ2-7; D possibly corresponds to TRBD1 (6 bases). The CDR3 sequence is 15 residues long. Germline V CDR1 and CDR2: SGHNT, YYREEE (reference sequence). The V end lost 0 bases, the J end lost 3 bases, and 13 bases lay between the germline ends. CDR3 region: CASSLDGRGVYEQYF. The DNA for the CDR3 is TGTGCCAGCAGCTTGGATGGCAGGGGCGTCTACGAGCAGTACTTC. Using reference TRBV5-4 and TRBJ2-7 for the parts outside the CDR3, the full variable domain is ETGVTQSPTHLIKTRGQQVTLRCSSQSGHNTVSWYQQALGQGPQFIFQYYREEENGRGNFPPRFSGLQFPNYSSELNVNALELDDSALYLCASSLDGRGVYEQYFGPGTRLTVT.

This chain connects TRBV29-1 to TRBJ2-4; a possible D gene is TRBD1 (5 bases). Germline V CDR1 and CDR2: SQVTM, ANQGSEA. This CDR3 region has 15 residues. V was pared by 5 bases and J by 0 bases, with 14 bases between. CDR3 sequence: CSVIPQGIAKNIQYF. The CDR3 nucleotides are TGCAGCGTTATTCCGCAGGGTATAGCCAAAAACATTCAGTACTTC.

Note on this clonotype: The junction shows a germline mismatch at one end, possibly a read error. This sequence joins TRBV5-8 and TRBJ2-5, with no clear D. CDR3 size: 15 residues. CDR1 is SGHTS, CDR2 YDEGEE, per germline. The CDR3 sequence: CASSSLLGYQETQYF. The CDR3 region has the DNA TGCGCCAGCAGCTCCCTTTTGGGTTACCAAGAGACCCAGTACTTC.

This chain joins TRBV2 and TRBJ1-2; D gene uncertain. Germline lookup yields CDR1 SNHLY and CDR2 FYNNEI. The CDR3 is made up of 13 amino acids. Trimming stripped 0 bases from V and 6 bases from J, with 8 bases between. CDR3 sequence reads: CASSEAGNNGYTF. The CDR3, as DNA: TGTGCCAGCAGTGAAGCGGGGAACAATGGCTACACCTTC.

This chain uses TRBV20-1 with TRBJ2-1; D is unresolved. The CDR3 runs to 13 residues. Deletions cut 1 base from V and 2 bases from J, with 6 bases between. The germline V gene encodes CDR1 DFQATT and CDR2 SNEGSKA (reference sequence). The CDR3 bases are TGCAGTGCTAGAGGGGCGCCCTACAATGAGCAGTTCTTC. Its protein is CSARGAPYNEQFF.

This chain uses TRBV19 with TRBJ1-2, with a tentative D call TRBD1 (6 bases). The CDR3 is 13 residues long. V was trimmed by 7 bases and J by 5 bases, leaving 14 bases between them. Germline assignment: CDR1 LNHDA and CDR2 SQIVND (reference sequence). CDR3 bases: TGTGCCAGTAATCAGCAGGGGACATATGGCTACACCTTC. The encoded protein is CASNQQGTYGYTF.

This CDR3 reads CASSTTGGGTETQYF. DNA for the CDR3: TGCGCCAGCAGCACCACCGGAGGGGGGACGGAGACCCAGTACTTC. V and J are TRBV5-1 and TRBJ2-5; D may match TRBD1 or TRBD2 (6 bases each). The germline V and J ends were trimmed by 4 bases and 5 bases, with 18 bases remaining between them. The CDR3 has 15 residues. CDR1 is SGHRS, CDR2 YFSETQ, per germline. Full variable domain (outside the CDR3, taken from reference TRBV5-1 and TRBJ2-5): KAGVTQTPRYLIKTRGQQVTLSCSPISGHRSVSWYQQTPGQGLQFLFEYFSETQRNKGNFPGRFSGRQFSNSRSEMNVSTLELGDSALYLCASSTTGGGTETQYFGPGTRLLVL.

The chain carries TRBV19 and TRBJ1-2, with TRBD1 matching over 9 bases. Germline values: CDR1 LNHDA, CDR2 SQIVND (reference sequence). The CDR3 covers 14 residues. V shed 5 bases, J shed 5 bases, and the junction held 6 bases outside the gene matches. For the CDR3, the DNA is TGTGCCAGTAGTCCTACCGGGACAGGGTATGGCTACACCTTC. It is translated as CASSPTGTGYGYTF.

V and J are TRBV7-2 and TRBJ2-4; either TRBD1 or TRBD2 may supply D (5 bases each). V lost 6 bases to trimming and J lost 7 bases, with 10 bases between them. This CDR3 is built from 12 residues. Germline loops: CDR1 SGHTA, CDR2 FQGNSA. The CDR3 DNA reads as TGTGCCAGCAGAAGAGAGGGGAACATTCAGTACTTC. Its translation is CASRREGNIQYF.

The chain couples TRBV5-6 to TRBJ2-3; 9 nucleotides line up with TRBD1. With V trimmed by 3 bases and J by 7 bases, 6 bases remained unmatched. CDR1 and CDR2 from the germline V gene are SGHDT and YYEEEE. The CDR3 extends over 14 amino acids. CDR3: CASSSGQGWNTQYF. The CDR3 nucleotides are TGTGCCAGCAGCTCGGGACAGGGATGGAATACGCAGTATTTT.

This clonotype has only a few counts. The chain carries TRBV2 and TRBJ1-1; 8 bases align to TRBD1. Germline V gene lookup returns CDR1 SNHLY and CDR2 FYNNEI. The length of the CDR3 is 18 residues. The V segment lost 4 bases and the J segment 5 bases; nucleotides outside the gene matches: 18. The CDR3 nucleotides read TGTGCCAGCAGTGCCGGACAGGGAATACCTATATTTACAACTGAAGCTTTCTTT. Translating gives CASSAGQGIPIFTTEAFF.

There are a few counts of this clonotype. The chain carries TRBV7-9 and TRBJ1-2, with D unclear. This CDR3 spans 13 amino acids. V was trimmed by 7 bases and J by 5 bases, leaving 14 bases between them. Per germline, CDR1 SEHNR and CDR2 FQNEAQ (reference sequence). CDR3 in DNA: TGTGCCAGCAACCCGAAGGCCGCATATGGCTACACCTTC. It codes for CASNPKAAYGYTF.

In this sample, this clonotype turned up a few times. This chain joins TRBV28 and TRBJ2-1, with 9 positions matching TRBD2. The CDR3 extends over 13 amino acids. Germline loops: CDR1 MDHEN, CDR2 SYDVKM. V dropped 6 bases and J dropped 5; count of bases not matched to a gene: 2. CDR3 bases: TGTGCCAGCAGGCCTAGCGGGAACAATGAGCAGTTCTTC. Translation gives CASRPSGNNEQFF.

This clonotype was observed at least ten times. The chain combines TRBV7-8 with TRBJ2-3; D gene ambiguous. Per the germline V gene, CDR1 is SGHVS and CDR2 is FQNEAQ. Trimming cost V 4 bases and J 7 bases, with 9 bases left between them. CDR3 length: 12 residues. The CDR3 region is CASSWDGYTQYF. The CDR3 nucleotides are TGTGCCAGCAGCTGGGATGGCTATACGCAGTATTTT.

V usage is TRBV28 and J usage is TRBJ2-4; D may be TRBD2 (5 bases). Looked up from germline, CDR1 is MDHEN and CDR2 is SYDVKM. The CDR3 has 17 amino acids. Trimming cost V 2 bases and J 0 bases, with 14 bases left between them. In nucleotides, the CDR3 is TGTGCCAGCAGTTTAGAGTCGGGGAGTATAGCCAAAAACATTCAGTACTTC. Translated, it gives CASSLESGSIAKNIQYF.

V usage is TRBV19 and J usage is TRBJ2-5; 7 nucleotides align to TRBD2. The CDR3 runs 16 residues. Germline values: CDR1 LNHDA, CDR2 SQIVND (reference sequence). V was pared by 5 bases and J by 2 bases, with 11 bases of the junction left unmatched. CDR3 residues: CASSPEPGGLQETQYF. In DNA form, the CDR3 reads TGTGCCAGTAGTCCCGAGCCGGGAGGCTTGCAAGAGACCCAGTACTTC.

The rearrangement uses TRBV4-2 and TRBJ2-5; tentatively, D is TRBD2 (6 bases). Trimming pared 0 bases from V and 5 bases from J, leaving 16 bases between. The germline CDR1 and CDR2 sequences are LGHNA and YNFKEQ. This CDR3 is 16 amino acids long. CDR3 in amino acids: CASSQDVEGGGETQYF. CDR3 in DNA: TGTGCCAGCAGCCAAGATGTCGAGGGAGGAGGCGAGACCCAGTACTTC.

This clonotype was seen a handful of times. The rearrangement joins TRBV18 to TRBJ1-4; 7 bases map to TRBD1. V shed 2 bases, J shed 3 bases, and the junction held 3 bases outside the gene matches. CDR1 and CDR2 (germline): KGHSH, LQKENI. The CDR3 sequence is 15 residues long. CDR3 bases: TGTGCCAGCTCACCAGACGGGACAGCTAATGAAAAACTGTTTTTT. This codes for CASSPDGTANEKLFF.

This clonotype was detected many times. The CDR3 DNA sequence: TGCGCCAGCAGCTTACCGGGACTAGCGCGCTACAATGAGCAGTTCTTC. This codes for CASSLPGLARYNEQFF. The chain employs TRBV5-1 and TRBJ2-1, with TRBD2 identical over 10 bases. J lost 3 bases, V lost 2 bases, and 5 bases had no gene match. This CDR3 region has 16 residues. The V gene's germline CDR1 is SGHRS and CDR2 YFSETQ. Full variable domain (remainder filled in from reference TRBV5-1 and TRBJ2-1): KAGVTQTPRYLIKTRGQQVTLSCSPISGHRSVSWYQQTPGQGLQFLFEYFSETQRNKGNFPGRFSGRQFSNSRSEMNVSTLELGDSALYLCASSLPGLARYNEQFFGPGTRLTVL.

At least ten counts were recorded for this clonotype. The J gene is TRBJ1-1, the V gene TRBV6-1; D remains ambiguous. This CDR3 has 13 amino acids. Germline lookup yields CDR1 MNHNS and CDR2 SASEGT. V lost 7 bases and J 1 base, leaving 10 bases between the germline ends. The CDR3 DNA is TGTGCCAGCACCACCCCTGGGAACACTGAAGCTTTCTTT. Amino acid sequence: CASTTPGNTEAFF.

This sequence joins TRBV20-1 and TRBJ1-5; TRBD1 matches at 8 bases. The CDR3 runs to 13 residues. Germline V gives CDR1 DFQATT, CDR2 SNEGSKA (reference sequence). The J segment lost 3 bases and the V segment lost 6 bases, leaving 4 bases of the junction unmatched. The CDR3 coding sequence is TGCAGTGCAAGGACAGGGACCAATCAGCCCCAGCATTTT. Amino acid sequence: CSARTGTNQPQHF.

This clonotype was found many times. V gene TRBV12-3 or TRBV12-4 combines with J gene TRBJ1-6, with D possibly TRBD1 on 6 matching bases. V lost 5 bases and J 13 bases, leaving 18 bases between the germline ends. The CDR3 spans 14 residues. The CDR3: CASSPRTAGVPLHF. CDR3 sequence (DNA): TGTGCCAGCAGTCCCCGGACAGCCGGGGTGCCCCTCCACTTT.

This clonotype was counted once. The J gene is TRBJ1-2, the V gene TRBV15, with 9 bases fitting TRBD1. The junction had 9 bases not matched to a gene; V was cut back by 0 bases and J by 4 bases. Germline V gene lookup returns CDR1 LNHNV and CDR2 YYDKDF (reference sequence). CDR3 length equals 17 residues. CDR3 in DNA: TGTGCCACCAGCAGAGATCGCCCCGGGACAGGGCTCTATGGCTACACCTTC. The encoded protein is CATSRDRPGTGLYGYTF.

Only a few counts were recorded for this clonotype. The chain has TRBV5-1 and TRBJ1-2; 12 bases are shared with TRBD1. The CDR3 runs 16 residues. With V trimmed by 0 bases and J by 6 bases, 6 bases remained unmatched. Germline V gives CDR1 SGHRS, CDR2 YFSETQ. CDR3 sequence (DNA): TGCGCCAGCAGCTTGGGACTCCGGGACAGGGGGCATGGCTACACCTTC. This sequence encodes CASSLGLRDRGHGYTF.